The next 26 T cell receptor beta chains were all read from a single sample in a study of early T cells in non-severe SARS-CoV-2 infection. TCRdb reanalysed the 5' RACE reads using MiXCR and keeps one entry per CDR3 protein. The table records tens of thousands of distinct CDR3 sequences, roughly a tenth of them present only once. Sequencing input: whole blood. These TCRs come from an adult who was a healthcare worker with PCR-confirmed SARS-CoV-2 infection or an uninfected control (not recorded which).

The table lists this clonotype with many counts. CDR3 in amino acids: CASSLAVGSGYTF. Written as DNA, the CDR3 is TGTGCCAGCAGCTTAGCGGTGGGGAGTGGCTACACCTTC. This chain links TRBV7-2 with TRBJ1-2; D is undetermined. Germline-derived CDR1 and CDR2 are SGHTA and FQGNSA. The V end was cut by 0 bases, the J end by 7 bases, with 9 bases between. This CDR3 region has 13 residues.

This clonotype was detected a few times. This chain links TRBV5-6 with TRBJ2-5, with 8 bases aligning to TRBD2. The ends lost 4 bases at V and 1 base at J; junction bases unmatched: 6. CDR1 is SGHDT and CDR2 is YYEEEE in the germline V gene. The CDR3 consists of 15 residues. CDR3 DNA sequence: TGTGCCAGCAGCCAAGTCGGGAGGGCCCAAGAGACCCAGTACTTC. Translating it yields CASSQVGRAQETQYF.

This clonotype was found a few times. The chain links TRBV6-2 or TRBV6-3 to TRBJ2-7, with D unresolved. The V gene lost 10 bases and the J gene lost 2 bases, with 15 bases spanning the gap. This CDR3 contains 13 residues. Germline lookup yields CDR1 MNHEY and CDR2 SVGEGT. CDR3 DNA sequence: TGTGCCACCCTTCGGAAACCTACCTACGAGCAGTACTTC. Amino acids: CATLRKPTYEQYF.

This clonotype has at least ten counts. CDR3 nucleotide sequence: TGTGCCAGCAGCAAAGGGCACTCCTCTGGAAACACCATATATTTT. It translates to CASSKGHSSGNTIYF. The chain is built from TRBV21-1 and TRBJ1-3. TRBV21-1 is an annotated pseudogene. CDR3 length: 15 amino acids.

J is TRBJ1-2 and V is TRBV6-5, with D perhaps matching TRBD1 (5 bases). The germline V and J ends were trimmed by 6 bases and 6 bases, with 14 bases remaining between them. The germline CDR1 and CDR2 sequences are MNHEY and SVGAGI. The CDR3 sequence is 13 residues long. The CDR3 spells CASRQDGGHGYTF. The CDR3 DNA sequence: TGTGCCAGCAGACAGGACGGTGGTCATGGCTACACCTTC.

This clonotype came up many times. The chain is built from TRBV3-1 and TRBJ1-2; D remains ambiguous. V was clipped by 4 bases and J by 2 bases, with 14 bases between them. The CDR3 loop spans 15 amino acids. Germline CDR1 LGHDT, CDR2 YNNKEL (reference sequence). The CDR3 loop is CASSLGGGANYGYTF. DNA of the CDR3: TGTGCCAGCAGCCTGGGAGGAGGAGCGAACTATGGCTACACCTTC.

Many counts were recorded for this clonotype. The V and J genes are TRBV12-3 or TRBV12-4 and TRBJ2-1; 10 bases match TRBD2. The CDR3 runs 15 residues. V shed 6 bases, J shed 1 base, and the junction held 3 bases outside the gene matches. The CDR3, as DNA: TGTGCCAGCAGCCGGGGACTAGCGTCCTACAATGAGCAGTTCTTC. This sequence encodes CASSRGLASYNEQFF.

This rearrangement joins TRBV20-1 to TRBJ2-7; possible D gene TRBD1, 5 bases. Germline CDR1 reads DFQATT; CDR2 reads SNEGSKA (reference sequence). CDR3 length: 12 residues. Trimming removed 7 bases from V and 3 bases from J, with 13 bases in between. This CDR3 reads CSVPGLVYEQYF. The CDR3 bases are TGCAGTGTTCCAGGGCTGGTCTACGAGCAGTACTTC.

This clonotype was counted at least ten times. J is TRBJ2-7 and V is TRBV2; possible D gene TRBD1, 5 bases. The CDR3 sequence is 13 residues long. Germline CDR1 reads SNHLY; CDR2 reads FYNNEI. The V and J ends lost 4 bases and 3 bases respectively, with 10 bases between them. CDR3 sequence reads: CASSGQTVYEQYF. The CDR3 DNA reads TGTGCCAGCAGTGGCCAGACAGTCTACGAGCAGTACTTC.

The gene calls are TRBV12-3 or TRBV12-4 and TRBJ1-1; D gene uncertain. The CDR3 sequence is 13 residues long. Trimming took off 6 bases at V and 2 bases at J, with 10 bases between the two ends. CDR3 sequence: CASSPAANTEAFF. The CDR3 coding sequence is TGTGCCAGCAGCCCTGCGGCAAACACTGAAGCTTTCTTT.

This clonotype has only a few counts. The CDR3 region is CASIAAGRTDTQYF. As DNA, the CDR3 is TGTGCCAGTATAGCGGCCGGTCGCACAGATACGCAGTATTTT. The genes are TRBV28 and TRBJ2-3; D possibly corresponds to TRBD2 (6 bases). V was pared by 9 bases and J by 1 base, with 14 bases between. The V gene's germline CDR1 is MDHEN and CDR2 SYDVKM. The CDR3 sequence is 14 residues long.

The chain links TRBV5-1 to TRBJ2-2; 7 bases agree with TRBD2. The trim removed 4 bases at V and 1 base at J, leaving 4 bases unmatched. The CDR3 is 15 amino acids. CDR1 and CDR2 from the germline V gene are SGHRS and YFSETQ. CDR3: CASSPGTKNTGELFF. The CDR3 nucleotides read TGCGCCAGCAGCCCCGGGACTAAGAACACCGGGGAGCTGTTTTTT.

This clonotype has more than one count but fewer than ten. V is TRBV7-9 and J is TRBJ2-7, with 8 bases that match TRBD1. CDR3 length: 15 amino acids. With V trimmed by 4 bases and J by 5 bases, 10 bases remained unmatched. The germline V gene encodes CDR1 SEHNR and CDR2 FQNEAQ (reference sequence). The CDR3 region has the DNA TGTGCCAGCAGCTCCCCGACAGGGGAGATCCACGAGCAGTACTTC. Its protein product is CASSSPTGEIHEQYF.

The chain is built from TRBV12-5 and TRBJ2-2, with TRBD1 identical over 8 bases. Germline values: CDR1 LGHNT, CDR2 FRNRAP. This CDR3 region has 15 residues. V lost 6 bases and J lost 0; bases outside the gene matches: 3. CDR3 in DNA: TGTGCTAGTGGCCCGACAGGGGCGAACACCGGGGAGCTGTTTTTT. This sequence encodes CASGPTGANTGELFF.

The table lists this clonotype with a few counts. The chain combines TRBV7-3 with TRBJ2-5; TRBD1 or TRBD2 may be the D gene (5 bases each). The germline V and J ends were trimmed by 5 bases and 2 bases, with 9 bases remaining between them. The germline V gene encodes CDR1 SGHTA and CDR2 FQGTGA. This CDR3 comprises 13 residues. The CDR3 DNA follows: TGTGCCAGCAGCCGGGGCTCACAAGAGACCCAGTACTTC. This codes for CASSRGSQETQYF.

This clonotype was seen repeatedly, ten times or more. V and J are TRBV20-1 and TRBJ2-5; 8 bases agree with TRBD1. The CDR3 runs to 13 residues. Germline V gene sequence: CDR1 DFQATT, CDR2 SNEGSKA (reference sequence). V shed 5 bases, J shed 5 bases, and the junction held 7 bases outside the gene matches. DNA of the CDR3: TGCAGTGCTCCGGGACAGGACCGGGAGACCCAGTACTTC. Protein product: CSAPGQDRETQYF.

The sample holds a few counts of this clonotype. The chain is built from TRBV30 and TRBJ1-2; 7 bases line up with TRBD1. The CDR3 totals 13 residues. Per the germline V gene, CDR1 is GTSNPN and CDR2 is SVGIG (reference sequence). Losses at the gene ends were 3 bases for V and 7 bases for J; bases not matched to a gene: 8. The CDR3 DNA reads TGTGCCTGGAGCAGTAAGGGGGCCTCTGGCTACACCTTC. This encodes CAWSSKGASGYTF.

This clonotype was counted only a few times. The rearrangement uses TRBV7-3 and TRBJ2-2, with a tentative D call TRBD2 (6 bases). The germline V gene encodes CDR1 SGHTA and CDR2 FQGTGA. V lost 4 bases, J lost 7 bases, and 7 bases lay in between. The CDR3 sequence is 12 residues long. CDR3 sequence: CASSSTSGELFF. The CDR3 DNA is TGTGCCAGCAGCTCGACTAGCGGGGAGCTGTTTTTT.

This clonotype was counted only a few times. This chain links TRBV4-3 with TRBJ1-1, with 7 nucleotides matching TRBD1. This CDR3 region has 15 residues. CDR1 LGHNA and CDR2 YSLEER come from the germline V gene. Trimming took 1 base from V and 5 from J; bases not matched to a gene: 7. CDR3 amino acids: CASSQAGTAGTEAFF. CDR3 nucleotides: TGCGCCAGCAGCCAAGCGGGGACAGCTGGAACTGAAGCTTTCTTT.

J is TRBJ2-1 and V is TRBV9; 8 bases are a match to TRBD2. V lost 2 bases to trimming and J lost 2 bases; unmatched junction nucleotides: 9. The length of the CDR3 is 17 residues. The germline gives CDR1 SGDLS, CDR2 YYNGEE. CDR3 in amino acids: CASSVRIAGLPYNEQFF. The CDR3 DNA sequence: TGTGCCAGCAGCGTGCGCATAGCGGGATTGCCCTACAATGAGCAGTTCTTC.

This chain connects TRBV20-1 to TRBJ2-7; 8 bases fit TRBD1. CDR3 length: 14 residues. CDR1 and CDR2 from the germline V gene are DFQATT and SNEGSKA (reference sequence). The J segment lost 4 bases and the V segment lost 0 bases, leaving 5 bases of the junction unmatched. The CDR3 DNA reads TGCAGTGCTAGAGATGGACAGGGATGGTACGAGCAGTACTTC. Protein sequence: CSARDGQGWYEQYF.

This clonotype has a count of ten or more. This chain links TRBV11-2 with TRBJ2-1, with 9 bases that match TRBD2. CDR3 length: 14 residues. The V and J ends lost 7 bases and 4 bases, in that order; junction bases with no gene match: 5. Germline assignment: CDR1 SGHAT and CDR2 FQNNGV. Written as DNA, the CDR3 is TGTGCCAGCAATTTAGCGGGAGCGTACAATGAGCAGTTCTTC. It translates to CASNLAGAYNEQFF.

This clonotype was detected many times. The genes are TRBV15 and TRBJ2-7, with D perhaps assigned TRBD1 or TRBD2 (5 bases each). The CDR3 has 14 amino acids. The ends were cut back, 0 bases at V and 4 bases at J, with 10 bases in the middle. Germline V gives CDR1 LNHNV, CDR2 YYDKDF (reference sequence). In DNA, the CDR3 is TGTGCCACCAGCAGAGATGGGGACCATTACGAGCAGTACTTC. Amino acid sequence: CATSRDGDHYEQYF.

This clonotype occurred many times. The rearrangement links TRBV20-1 to TRBJ1-2, with TRBD1 matching over 8 bases. Per germline, CDR1 DFQATT and CDR2 SNEGSKA (reference sequence). This CDR3 is 15 amino acids long. The ends lost 2 bases at V and 4 bases at J; junction bases unmatched: 9. The CDR3 sequence: CSARSFRGLTYGYTF. The DNA for the CDR3 is TGCAGTGCTAGAAGCTTCAGGGGGCTGACCTATGGCTACACCTTC.

Many counts were recorded for this clonotype. CDR3 in DNA: TGTGCCAGCTCACCGTTTCAGGGGCCGGGGGCTTTCTTT. Protein sequence: CASSPFQGPGAFF. The chain joins TRBV18 to TRBJ1-1, with a possible D match to TRBD1 (6 bases). CDR1 is KGHSH and CDR2 is LQKENI in the germline V gene. The CDR3 consists of 13 residues. Trimming left V 3 bases short and J 11 bases short, with 16 bases between.

Ten or more counts support this clonotype. The CDR3 here is CASSTDREADTQYF. CDR3 nucleotide sequence: TGTGCCAGCAGTACCGACAGGGAAGCAGATACGCAGTATTTT. The chain combines TRBV9 with TRBJ2-3, with 7 bases identical to TRBD1. The germline gives CDR1 SGDLS, CDR2 YYNGEE. V trimming: 5 bases; J trimming: 4 bases; junction bases outside the gene matches: 7. This CDR3 comprises 14 residues.